Below are 21 T cell receptor beta chains sequenced from a single sample in a study of beta chain features in type 1 diabetes. Sequenced material consisted of expressed TCRB transcripts (all of the isolated RNA was reverse transcribed). Sequencing was performed with immunoSEQ multiplex PCR; in TCRdb, only in-frame clones are kept and a portion is missing. The sample has 900,000 or so clones; roughly a sixth are singletons. Source material: naive CD4+ T cells from blood. The receptors were gathered from a woman aged 18-29 years in good health.

This clone has only a few counts. The chain is built from TRBV7-2 and TRBJ2-5; 7 bases agree with TRBD2. The DNA end is more similar to TRBJ2-7, so the J call may be wrong. From germline, CDR1 is SGHTA and CDR2 FQGNSA. The CDR3 totals 13 residues. CDR3 loop: CASSFASGYEQYF. The DNA for the CDR3 is TGTGCCAGCAGCTTTGCTAGCGGCTACGAGCAGTACTTC.

This chain links TRBV28 with TRBJ2-5, with TRBD1 as a possible D gene (5 bases). Germline V gives CDR1 MDHEN, CDR2 SYDVKM. The V gene lost 7 bases and the J gene lost 5 bases, with 20 bases spanning the gap. The length of the CDR3 is 15 residues. The DNA of the CDR3 is TGTGCCAGCACCGATTTTGGCAGGGCTCGGGAGACCCAGTACTTC. It codes for CASTDFGRARETQYF.

The CDR3 coding sequence is TGTGCCAGCTCCACAGCGGCGACAGAAAAACTGTTTTTT. Protein: CASSTAATEKLFF. V usage is TRBV6-5 and J usage is TRBJ1-4; no definite D call. CDR1 is MNHEY and CDR2 is SVGAGI in the germline V gene. CDR3 length equals 13 residues. V gave up 8 bases and J gave up 8 bases, with 15 bases separating them.

This chain joins TRBV7-9 and TRBJ2-5; possibly TRBD1 for D (5 bases). Germline CDR1 is SEHNR and CDR2 is FQNEAQ (reference sequence). Trimming left V 1 base short and J 1 base short, with 10 bases between. The CDR3 is 15 residues long. The DNA for the CDR3 is TGTGCCAGCAGCTTAGAGATAGGGGTCCAAGAGACCCAGTACTTC. Translating gives CASSLEIGVQETQYF.

The V gene is TRBV27, the J gene TRBJ2-7; 10 nucleotides match TRBD2. Trimming removed 4 bases from V and 2 bases from J; junction bases left unmatched: 5. The CDR3 is made up of 15 amino acids. Looked up from germline, CDR1 is MNHEY and CDR2 is SMNVEV (reference sequence). The CDR3 DNA reads as TGTGCCAGCAGTTCGTTAGCGGGAGGTACCTACGAGCAGTACTTC. It encodes CASSSLAGGTYEQYF.

In regard to this clone: This sample includes further DNA sequences coding for the same CDR3. This chain uses TRBV29-1 with TRBJ2-3, with D possibly being TRBD1 (6 bases). The germline gives CDR1 SQVTM, CDR2 ANQGSEA. V lost 3 bases to trimming and J lost 1 base, with 11 bases between them. This CDR3 spans 14 amino acids. The CDR3 nucleotides read TGCAGCGTTGAGTCACAGGGAGGCACAGATACGCAGTATTTT. Protein: CSVESQGGTDTQYF.

This clone was observed a few times. This chain connects TRBV28 to TRBJ2-7; D ambiguous. CDR1 is MDHEN and CDR2 is SYDVKM in the germline V gene. Trimming left V 6 bases short and J 0 bases short, with 18 bases between. The CDR3 loop spans 16 amino acids. Here the CDR3 reads CASSPWSGISSYEQYF. The CDR3 nucleotides are TGTGCCAGCAGCCCCTGGTCAGGAATTTCCTCCTACGAGCAGTACTTC.

This clone was seen only a few times. This chain links TRBV6-6 with TRBJ2-7, with 11 bases fitting TRBD2. Germline CDR1 reads MNHNY; CDR2 reads SVGAGI (reference sequence). This CDR3 is built from 14 residues. V dropped 0 bases and J dropped 10; count of bases not matched to a gene: 5. The chain's CDR3 is CASSYSTSGAGQYF. The DNA of the CDR3 is TGTGCCAGCAGTTACTCGACTAGCGGGGCCGGTCAGTACTTC.

On this clone: The same CDR3 is also encoded by other DNA sequences in this sample. The chain carries TRBV7-2 and TRBJ2-1; the D call may be TRBD1 or TRBD2 (5 bases each). CDR3 size: 15 residues. The germline CDR1 and CDR2 sequences are SGHTA and FQGNSA. V lost 1 base and J lost 0, with 7 bases in between. CDR3 nucleotide sequence: TGTGCCAGCAGCTTAGGGGGGACCTCCTACAATGAGCAGTTCTTC. It codes for CASSLGGTSYNEQFF.

This clone was recorded a few times. The rearrangement uses TRBV5-1 and TRBJ2-4, with 8 bases fitting TRBD1. Germline V gene lookup returns CDR1 SGHRS and CDR2 YFSETQ. V shed 5 bases and J 5 bases; nucleotides not matched to a gene: 9. The CDR3 runs to 15 residues. The CDR3 DNA sequence: TGCGCCAGCAGATCAGTCACAGGGGGTGAAAACATTCAGTACTTC. Translating it yields CASRSVTGGENIQYF. Looking up the rest from reference TRBV5-1 and TRBJ2-4 gives the full variable domain: KAGVTQTPRYLIKTRGQQVTLSCSPISGHRSVSWYQQTPGQGLQFLFEYFSETQRNKGNFPGRFSGRQFSNSRSEMNVSTLELGDSALYLCASRSVTGGENIQYFGAGTRLSVL.

V usage is TRBV10-3 and J usage is TRBJ2-3; D perhaps matches TRBD2 (6 bases). Trimming cost V 4 bases and J 0 bases, with 14 bases left between them. The length of the CDR3 is 16 residues. The germline CDR1 and CDR2 sequences are ENHRY and SYGVKD. CDR3 in amino acids: CAISGGGPSSTDTQYF. The CDR3 bases are TGTGCCATCAGTGGTGGAGGGCCCTCTAGCACAGATACGCAGTATTTT.

The rearrangement joins TRBV10-3 to TRBJ1-2, with TRBD1 matching 8 bases. The CDR3 contains 13 residues. Germline values: CDR1 ENHRY, CDR2 SYGVKD. V shed 8 bases and J 5 bases; nucleotides not matched to a gene: 7. The CDR3 reads CAIGSGQGYGYTF. CDR3 in DNA: TGTGCCATCGGGTCAGGACAGGGTTATGGCTACACCTTC.

This clone has more than one count but fewer than ten. The chain is built from TRBV7-2 and TRBJ1-1; perhaps TRBD1 as D (5 bases). Germline V gene lookup returns CDR1 SGHTA and CDR2 FQGNSA. The CDR3 extends over 16 amino acids. V was pared by 0 bases and J by 1 base, with 12 bases between. The CDR3 reads CASSLAPRRGNTEAFF. CDR3 coding DNA: TGTGCCAGCAGCTTAGCTCCGAGAAGGGGGAACACTGAAGCTTTCTTT.

The chain couples TRBV19 to TRBJ2-1; possibly TRBD1 or TRBD2 for D (6 bases each). The CDR3 is 14 residues long. V shed 7 bases and J shed 3 bases, with 13 bases lying between them. From germline, CDR1 is LNHDA and CDR2 SQIVND (reference sequence). In DNA, the CDR3 is TGTGCCAGTATGAGGGGGAGGAACTACAATGAGCAGTTCTTC. Translated, it gives CASMRGRNYNEQFF.

This chain uses TRBV25-1 with TRBJ2-7; 8 positions agree with TRBD1. J lost 6 bases, V lost 10 bases, and 14 bases had no gene match. CDR1 is MGHDK, CDR2 SYGVNS, per germline. The CDR3 is 14 residues long. CDR3 nucleotide sequence: TGTGCCACCACCCAAGGACAGGGTAGGGGCGAGCAGTACTTC. It encodes CATTQGQGRGEQYF.

This clone was seen more than once but under ten times. The chain combines TRBV28 with TRBJ2-7; D is ambiguous. V was trimmed by 6 bases and J by 7 bases, leaving 13 bases between them. This CDR3 spans 12 amino acids. Germline V lookup: CDR1 MDHEN, CDR2 SYDVKM. The CDR3 here is CASRALSAEQYF. As DNA, the CDR3 is TGTGCCAGCAGAGCCCTCTCAGCGGAGCAGTACTTC.

This chain joins TRBV19 and TRBJ1-2, with no clear D. Germline V gene lookup returns CDR1 LNHDA and CDR2 SQIVND (reference sequence). V was trimmed by 3 bases and J by 4 bases, leaving 12 bases between them. This CDR3 contains 14 residues. Here the CDR3 reads CASSIVGQSYGYTF. CDR3 nucleotide sequence: TGTGCCAGTAGTATCGTCGGGCAGAGCTATGGCTACACCTTC.

Only a few counts were recorded for this clone. The V and J genes are TRBV7-9 and TRBJ2-3; TRBD1 agrees at 7 bases. The CDR3 contains 16 residues. The V and J ends lost 5 bases and 1 base, in that order; junction bases with no gene match: 9. CDR1 SEHNR and CDR2 FQNEAQ come from the germline V gene (reference sequence). The CDR3 nucleotides read TGTGCCAGCAGCCACCTCGGACAGGCACGCACAGATACGCAGTATTTT. As protein: CASSHLGQARTDTQYF. The complete variable domain, with remaining parts taken from reference TRBV7-9 and TRBJ2-3, reads DTGVSQNPRHKITKRGQNVTFRCDPISEHNRLYWYRQTLGQGPEFLTYFQNEAQLEKSRLLSDRFSAERPKGSFSTLEIQRTEQGDSAMYLCASSHLGQARTDTQYFGPGTRLTVL.

The chain joins TRBV5-1 to TRBJ2-7; 12 bases are shared with TRBD2. Germline loops: CDR1 SGHRS, CDR2 YFSETQ. Trimming removed 4 bases from V and 4 bases from J; junction bases left unmatched: 9. CDR3 length equals 16 residues. This chain's CDR3 is CASSAQLAGGRYEQYF. The CDR3 DNA reads TGCGCCAGCAGCGCCCAACTAGCGGGAGGCAGATACGAGCAGTACTTC.

This clone has only a few counts. The V and J genes are TRBV7-2 and TRBJ2-1, with D uncertain. The length of the CDR3 is 15 residues. The ends were cut back, 7 bases at V and 2 bases at J, with 15 bases in the middle. CDR1 SGHTA and CDR2 FQGNSA come from the germline V gene. The chain's CDR3 is CASTLGGTTYNEQFF. The CDR3 DNA sequence: TGTGCCAGCACGCTAGGCGGAACTACCTACAATGAGCAGTTCTTC.

This clone was counted a few times. At the DNA level, this CDR3 is encoded by other sequences in the same sample as well. The gene calls are TRBV2 and TRBJ1-5; TRBD1 matches 7 bases. Germline CDR1 SNHLY, CDR2 FYNNEI. V was clipped by 1 base and J by 2 bases; unmatched bases: 2. The CDR3 runs to 15 residues. The CDR3 bases are TGTGCCAGCAGTGAAGGAGGACAGGGCAATCAGCCCCAGCATTTT. Translation gives CASSEGGQGNQPQHF.